These T cell receptor beta chains were read from a single sample in a study of T cell responses to AZD1222 COVID-19 vaccine. Data came from immunoSEQ multiplex PCR; TCRdb stores just in-frame clones and leaves some out. Of some 140,000 clones listed, around nine tenths are singletons. The sample in question was peripheral blood, obtained on day 0 of AZD1222 vaccination. The receptors were sampled from an adult in good health. The CDR3 runs from the conserved cysteine through the conserved F or W. The D gene is left open where the match is weak. Where a row states a size, it is once, few, many or the class of an expanded clone; other rows omit it.

V gene	D gene	clone size	J gene	CDR3 DNA	CDR3 protein
TRBV27	NA	NA	TRBJ2-3	TGTGCCAGCAGTGCGCTCCGAGATACGCAGTATTTT	CASSALRDTQYF
TRBV18	NA	NA	TRBJ2-5	TGTGCCAGCTCACCAAGAGGGACGGAGACCCAGTACTTC	CASSPRGTETQYF
TRBV7-9	NA	once	TRBJ1-2	TGTGCCAGCGGTTTAAACCATGGCTACACCTTC	CASGLNHGYTF
TRBV28	NA	few	TRBJ2-5	TGTGCCAGCAGTTTGGGTTTTCCCCAAGAGACCCAGTACTTC	CASSLGFPQETQYF
TRBV5-4	NA	NA	TRBJ1-3	TGTGCCAGCAGCTTGGGGGGGGGCGGACAAGGAAACACCATATATTTT	CASSLGGGGQGNTIYF
TRBV6-5	NA	NA	TRBJ1-6	TGTGCCAGCAGTCCCGGACCATCGACCCTCCACTTT	CASSPGPSTLHF
TRBV19	NA	NA	TRBJ2-2	TGTGCCAGTAGTATAGGACTGGGGCTCACAACCGGGGAGCTGTTTTTT	CASSIGLGLTTGELFF
TRBV2	NA	NA	TRBJ1-5	TGTGCCAGCGGCCGAGAGAGCAATCAGCCCCAGCATTTT	CASGRESNQPQHF
TRBV15	NA	NA	TRBJ1-5	TGTGCCACCAGCACAGGGGCCGGACATCTTAATAGCAATCAGCCCCAGCATTTT	CATSTGAGHLNSNQPQHF
TRBV18	NA	once	TRBJ1-1	TGTGCCAGCTCGCTACTCGGAGGTGGGCAGGAAGCTTTCTTT	CASSLLGGGQEAFF
TRBV5-8	NA	NA	TRBJ2-5	TGTGCCAGCAGCACGGGACGCCACCCCGAAGAGACCCAGTACTTC	CASSTGRHPEETQYF
TRBV28	TRBD1	NA	TRBJ1-2	TGTGCCAGCAGACCGACAGGGGAGGATGGCTACACCTTC	CASRPTGEDGYTF